This TCR beta chain was obtained from a study of regulatory T cells in long-lasting Graves disease. Noted time point: persistent/refractory GD, antithyroid drugs over 5 years with positive TRAb. The TCR library was made from RNA extracted from PBMCs. The V gene lost 8 bases and the J gene lost 0 bases, with 14 bases spanning the gap. This CDR3 contains 15 residues. Germline CDR1 reads MNHEY; CDR2 reads SMNVEV (reference sequence). Sequencing libraries for TCR beta were prepared with iRepertoire HTBI primers and Arm-PCR of CDR3 regions. TCRdb re-analysed the multiplex PCR reads in MiXCR, keeping a single row per CDR3 protein. The data show hundreds of thousands of distinct CDR3 sequences, 22% seen once.

The specimen comprised peripheral blood mononuclear cells (PBMCs), sampled when the disease was refractory, from a patient treated with antithyroid drugs. The V call is TRBV27, the J call TRBJ1-5, with D tentatively TRBD1 (5 bases). The TCR was taken from a female donor with Graves disease. CDR3 protein: CASSKGGDSNQPQHF. In DNA form, the CDR3 reads TGTGCCAGCTCAAAGGGAGGGGATAGCAATCAGCCCCAGCATTTT.